This T cell receptor beta chain was sequenced for a study of T cells in Graves' hyperthyroidism and ophthalmopathy. This clonotype was counted ten times or more. V was pared by 8 bases and J by 5 bases, with 6 bases of the junction left unmatched. CDR1 is SGHAT and CDR2 is FQNNGV in the germline V gene. The CDR3 runs to 13 residues. It was RNA transcripts that yielded the amplified TCR beta CDR3 regions. First-round RT-PCR with HTBI primers amplified the TCR CDR3 region. TCRdb analysed the multiplex PCR reads with MiXCR anew, one entry per CDR3 protein. The sample has 350,000 or so distinct CDR3 sequences, about a sixth seen once.

The genes are TRBV11-2 and TRBJ2-5; 9 nucleotides agree with TRBD2. The clonotype originates from a woman aged 30 to 39 with Graves' hyperthyroidism that later progressed to Graves' ophthalmopathy. The sequenced sample was blood. The CDR3 DNA sequence: TGTGCCAGCGCGGGAGGGCCTGGGGAGACCCAGTACTTC. Its translation is CASAGGPGETQYF. Full variable domain (rest looked up from reference TRBV11-2 and TRBJ2-5): EAGVAQSPRYKIIEKRQSVAFWCNPISGHATLYWYQQILGQGPKLLIQFQNNGVVDDSQLPKDRFSAERLKGVDSTLKIQPAKLEDSAVYLCASAGGPGETQYFGPGTRLLVL.